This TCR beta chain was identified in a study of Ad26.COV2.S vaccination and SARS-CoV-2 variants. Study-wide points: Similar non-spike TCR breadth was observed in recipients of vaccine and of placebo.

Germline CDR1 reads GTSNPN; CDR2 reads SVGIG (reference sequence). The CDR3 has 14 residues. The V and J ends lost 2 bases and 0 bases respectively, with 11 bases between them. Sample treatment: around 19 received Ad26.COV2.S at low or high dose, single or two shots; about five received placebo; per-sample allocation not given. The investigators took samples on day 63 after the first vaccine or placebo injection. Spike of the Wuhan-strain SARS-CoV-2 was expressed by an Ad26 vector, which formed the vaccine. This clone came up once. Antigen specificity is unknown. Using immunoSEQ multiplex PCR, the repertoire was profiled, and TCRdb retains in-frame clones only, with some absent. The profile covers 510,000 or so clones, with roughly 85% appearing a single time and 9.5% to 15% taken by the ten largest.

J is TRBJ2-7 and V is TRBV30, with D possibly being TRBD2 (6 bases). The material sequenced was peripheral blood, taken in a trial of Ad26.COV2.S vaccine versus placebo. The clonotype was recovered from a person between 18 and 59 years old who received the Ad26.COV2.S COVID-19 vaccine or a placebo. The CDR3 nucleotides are TGTGCCTGGAGTCGAAGCGGGTTCTCCTACGAGCAGTACTTC. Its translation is CAWSRSGFSYEQYF.